This passage covers 27 T cell receptor beta chains from one sample sequenced in a study of blood T cell repertoires in COVID-19. Sequenced by immunoSEQ multiplex PCR; TCRdb stores in-frame clones only, minus some. This sample has some 72,000 clones, with 86% found just once. The specimen was peripheral blood. The receptor source for this set is a middle-aged man with active or convalescent COVID-19.

In this sample, this clone turned up a few times. J is TRBJ2-2 and V is TRBV7-7; TRBD2 might be the D (6 bases). Germline assignment: CDR1 SSHAT and CDR2 FNYEAQ (reference sequence). The CDR3 runs 18 residues. V was clipped by 1 base and J by 2 bases, with 17 bases between them. The CDR3 sequence: CASSLEARGWANTGELFF. The DNA for the CDR3 is TGTGCCAGCAGCTTAGAGGCCCGGGGGTGGGCTAACACCGGGGAGCTGTTTTTT.

The chain joins TRBV6-5 to TRBJ1-5; 9 bases map to TRBD1. This CDR3 comprises 13 residues. CDR1 MNHEY and CDR2 SVGAGI come from the germline V gene. The trim removed 6 bases at V and 4 bases at J, leaving 1 base unmatched. The DNA for the CDR3 is TGTGCCAGCAGCGGGACAGGGAATCAGCCCCAGCATTTT. Amino acids: CASSGTGNQPQHF.

The J gene is TRBJ1-6, the V gene TRBV3-1 (or the pseudogene TRBV3-2); 9 bases are shared with TRBD1. V shed 0 bases, J shed 5 bases, and the junction held 2 bases outside the gene matches. Germline V gene lookup returns CDR1 LGHDT and CDR2 YNNKEL (reference sequence). This CDR3 contains 16 residues. For the CDR3, the DNA is TGTGCCAGCAGCCAAGATGGGGACAGGGATAATTCACCCCTCCACTTT. Its translation: CASSQDGDRDNSPLHF.

This chain joins TRBV6-6 and TRBJ1-1, with D uncertain. Germline lookup yields CDR1 MNHNY and CDR2 SVGAGI (reference sequence). Trimming took 5 bases from V and 0 from J, leaving 13 bases between them. This CDR3 comprises 15 residues. CDR3 loop: CASSKQQTMNTEAFF. The CDR3 nucleotides are TGTGCCAGCAGTAAGCAACAGACTATGAACACTGAAGCTTTCTTT.

The chain joins TRBV5-1 to TRBJ2-1, with no clear D. The V gene lost 0 bases and the J gene lost 0 bases, with 10 bases spanning the gap. Germline V gene lookup returns CDR1 SGHRS and CDR2 YFSETQ. The CDR3 length is 16 residues. CDR3 DNA: TGCGCCAGCAGCTTGGTGGCCCATCGCTCCTACAATGAGCAGTTCTTC. Protein product: CASSLVAHRSYNEQFF.

The chain uses TRBV5-1 and TRBJ2-7, with D uncertain. Germline lookup yields CDR1 SGHRS and CDR2 YFSETQ. V gave up 5 bases and J gave up 2 bases, with 17 bases separating them. The CDR3 is made up of 15 amino acids. The CDR3 region is CASRFSLPGTYEQYF. CDR3 DNA: TGCGCCAGCAGGTTTAGTCTCCCAGGTACCTACGAGCAGTACTTC.

This clone was observed once. V and J are TRBV5-8 and TRBJ1-2, with D perhaps matching TRBD1 (5 bases). The V and J ends lost 0 bases and 3 bases respectively, with 9 bases between them. The CDR3 runs 14 residues. In germline, CDR1 is SGHTS, CDR2 YDEGEE. CDR3 nucleotides: TGTGCCAGCAGCTTGGTCAGGGATGACTATGGCTACACCTTC. Protein sequence: CASSLVRDDYGYTF.

Only a few counts were recorded for this clone. CDR3 sequence reads: CASSARQGDGYTF. The CDR3, as DNA: TGTGCCAGCAGCGCGCGACAGGGGGATGGCTACACCTTC. The chain has TRBV9 and TRBJ1-2; TRBD1 agrees at 9 bases. The germline V gene encodes CDR1 SGDLS and CDR2 YYNGEE. The length of the CDR3 is 13 residues. Trimming took 3 bases from V and 6 from J; bases not matched to a gene: 3.

The chain has TRBV20-1 and TRBJ2-7, with 11 bases aligning to TRBD2. The CDR3 spans 15 residues. The germline V gene encodes CDR1 DFQATT and CDR2 SNEGSKA (reference sequence). V was clipped by 6 bases and J by 1 base; unmatched bases: 8. In DNA form, the CDR3 reads TGCAGTGCAAGTATTGGGACTAGCGGATCCTACGAGCAGTACTTC. Translating gives CSASIGTSGSYEQYF.

This clone has a single count. J is TRBJ1-2 and V is TRBV24-1, with 8 bases fitting TRBD1. The V gene end was trimmed by 7 bases and the J gene end by 6 bases; junction bases not matched to a gene: 9. The germline CDR1 and CDR2 sequences are KGHDR and SFDVKD. CDR3 length: 14 residues. The CDR3 sequence is CATREQGDDDGYTF. The CDR3 bases are TGTGCCACCAGAGAACAGGGGGATGATGATGGCTACACCTTC.

The rearrangement joins TRBV7-8 to TRBJ2-6; the match to TRBD1 covers 9 bases. Per germline, CDR1 SGHVS and CDR2 FQNEAQ. V was pared by 3 bases and J by 1 base, with 1 base of the junction left unmatched. This CDR3 has 16 amino acids. The CDR3 DNA sequence: TGTGCCAGCAGCTTGGGGACAGGGTCTGGGGCCAACGTCCTGACTTTC. Translated, it gives CASSLGTGSGANVLTF.

V gene TRBV5-4 combines with J gene TRBJ2-1, with 9 nucleotides matching TRBD1. The length of the CDR3 is 17 residues. With V trimmed by 1 base and J by 8 bases, 13 bases remained unmatched. CDR1 is SGHNT and CDR2 is YYREEE in the germline V gene (reference sequence). This CDR3 is CASSLNRGTGFLDEQFF. CDR3 nucleotides: TGTGCCAGCAGCTTGAACAGAGGGACAGGGTTTTTAGATGAGCAGTTCTTC.

CDR3 protein: CASSPGGLNNEQFF. CDR3 DNA: TGTGCCAGCAGCCCGGGAGGGTTGAACAATGAGCAGTTCTTC. The chain recombines TRBV5-4 with TRBJ2-1; 8 bases fit TRBD2. The germline CDR1 and CDR2 sequences are SGHNT and YYREEE (reference sequence). V gave up 4 bases and J gave up 5 bases; unmatched junction bases: 5. There are 14 residues in the CDR3.

The chain has TRBV6-4 and TRBJ2-1, with 10 bases matching TRBD2. The V and J ends lost 3 bases and 5 bases, in that order; junction bases with no gene match: 4. The germline V gene has CDR1 MRHNA and CDR2 SNTAGT. This CDR3 is 15 amino acids long. CDR3 amino acids: CASSETSGTNNEQFF. In nucleotides, the CDR3 is TGTGCCAGCAGTGAAACTAGCGGGACCAACAATGAGCAGTTCTTC.

This sequence joins TRBV6-2 or TRBV6-3 and TRBJ2-7; unclear D gene. The V gene lost 0 bases and the J gene lost 7 bases, with 7 bases spanning the gap. CDR1 is MNHEY, CDR2 SVGEGT, per germline. The CDR3 totals 12 residues. Here the CDR3 reads CASSYSVREQYF. The CDR3 region has the DNA TGTGCCAGCAGTTACTCCGTCCGGGAGCAGTACTTC.

The chain employs TRBV12-3 or TRBV12-4 and TRBJ2-7; maybe TRBD1 (6 bases). The CDR3 is 13 amino acids. Trimming cost V 3 bases and J 0 bases, with 6 bases left between them. CDR3 DNA: TGTGCCAGCAGTTTGGACAGCTCCTACGAGCAGTACGTC. It is translated as CASSLDSSYEQYV.

This clone has only one observation. The chain carries TRBV7-6 and TRBJ2-3, with D possibly matching TRBD2 (6 bases). The ends were cut back, 2 bases at V and 1 base at J, with 16 bases in the middle. This CDR3 has 17 amino acids. CDR1 and CDR2 (germline): SGHVS, FNYEAQ. CDR3 residues: CASSLSGGAGGTDTQYF. In nucleotides, the CDR3 is TGTGCCAGCAGCTTAAGTGGCGGGGCGGGCGGCACAGATACGCAGTATTTT.

The J gene is TRBJ1-5, the V gene TRBV19, with 7 nucleotides matching TRBD1. J was trimmed by 5 bases and V by 3 bases; bases with no gene match: 10. Germline-derived CDR1 and CDR2 are LNHDA and SQIVND (reference sequence). This CDR3 region has 16 residues. CDR3 nucleotide sequence: TGTGCCAGTAGTATCGTTGGCAGGGGGTCTTATCAGCCCCAGCATTTT. Amino acids: CASSIVGRGSYQPQHF.

The chain employs TRBV25-1 and TRBJ2-1; no reliable D call. V shed 2 bases and J shed 0 bases, with 8 bases lying between them. The CDR3 runs to 15 residues. Germline V gene data show CDR1 as MGHDK and CDR2 as SYGVNS. CDR3 in amino acids: CASSESTVSYNEQFF. The CDR3 DNA reads TGTGCCAGCAGTGAAAGTACAGTCTCCTACAATGAGCAGTTCTTC.

The chain carries TRBV10-3 and TRBJ1-1; tentatively, D is TRBD1 (5 bases). Germline CDR1 ENHRY, CDR2 SYGVKD. The CDR3 runs 14 residues. Deletions cut 0 bases from V and 0 bases from J, with 5 bases between. The CDR3 region has the DNA TGTGCCATCAGTGAGTCGACAGTGAACACTGAAGCTTTCTTT. Amino acids: CAISESTVNTEAFF.

Details on this clone: The sample carries other DNA sequences with the same CDR3. The V and J genes are TRBV5-4 and TRBJ2-3; 12 bases are shared with TRBD2. J gave up 6 bases and V 5 bases, and 10 bases lay outside the gene matches. The CDR3 sequence is 16 residues long. Germline CDR1 is SGHNT and CDR2 is YYREEE (reference sequence). CDR3 DNA sequence: TGTGCCAGCAGTCCACGGACTAGCGGGGCAGCTGATACGCAGTATTTT. It specifies CASSPRTSGAADTQYF.

The chain carries TRBV19 and TRBJ1-4; D remains ambiguous. CDR1 is LNHDA and CDR2 is SQIVND in the germline V gene (reference sequence). Trimming pared 7 bases from V and 3 bases from J, leaving 9 bases between. CDR3 length: 13 residues. CDR3 coding DNA: TGTGCCAGTACGGGGTGGCCTAATGAAAAACTGTTTTTT. Amino acids: CASTGWPNEKLFF.

The chain combines TRBV10-1 with TRBJ2-1; 10 positions match TRBD2. Germline CDR1 WNHNN, CDR2 SYGVQD (reference sequence). V lost 8 bases and J lost 2; bases outside the gene matches: 3. The CDR3 runs to 14 residues. The CDR3 nucleotides read TGCGCCAGCGGGAGCGGGGGGGCCTACAATGAGCAGTTCTTC. Translated: CASGSGGAYNEQFF.

The chain is built from TRBV27 and TRBJ2-4, with 9 bases matching TRBD1. With 10 bases clipped from V and 0 bases from J, the junction kept 10 bases outside the gene matches. The CDR3 length is 16 residues. Germline loops: CDR1 MNHEY, CDR2 SMNVEV (reference sequence). CDR3: CANGDRAKLAKNIQYF. The CDR3 region has the DNA TGTGCCAACGGGGACAGGGCCAAGTTAGCCAAAAACATTCAGTACTTC.

V gene TRBV6-5 combines with J gene TRBJ1-2; TRBD1 agrees at 7 bases. CDR1 and CDR2 (germline): MNHEY, SVGAGI. This CDR3 region has 14 residues. V lost 5 bases and J lost 8; bases outside the gene matches: 11. The CDR3 DNA sequence: TGTGCCAGCAGTCCGGGACAGCAGATGGGCGGCTACACCTTC. It codes for CASSPGQQMGGYTF.

This chain uses TRBV6-6 with TRBJ2-2, with 7 bases identical to TRBD1. The CDR3 runs 14 residues. CDR1 and CDR2 (germline): MNHNY, SVGAGI (reference sequence). The J segment lost 3 bases and the V segment lost 2 bases, leaving 0 bases of the junction unmatched. The CDR3 bases are TGTGCCAGCAGTTACGGGACAGACACCGGGGAGCTGTTTTTT. Its translation is CASSYGTDTGELFF.

The chain has TRBV3-1 (or the pseudogene TRBV3-2) and TRBJ1-4; 7 bases are a match to TRBD1. Germline V CDR1 and CDR2: LGHDT, YNNKEL (reference sequence). V dropped 4 bases and J dropped 6; count of bases not matched to a gene: 8. The length of the CDR3 is 15 residues. Written as DNA, the CDR3 is TGTGCCAGCAGCCTGACAGGGATGGGAGATGAAAAACTGTTTTTT. This encodes CASSLTGMGDEKLFF.